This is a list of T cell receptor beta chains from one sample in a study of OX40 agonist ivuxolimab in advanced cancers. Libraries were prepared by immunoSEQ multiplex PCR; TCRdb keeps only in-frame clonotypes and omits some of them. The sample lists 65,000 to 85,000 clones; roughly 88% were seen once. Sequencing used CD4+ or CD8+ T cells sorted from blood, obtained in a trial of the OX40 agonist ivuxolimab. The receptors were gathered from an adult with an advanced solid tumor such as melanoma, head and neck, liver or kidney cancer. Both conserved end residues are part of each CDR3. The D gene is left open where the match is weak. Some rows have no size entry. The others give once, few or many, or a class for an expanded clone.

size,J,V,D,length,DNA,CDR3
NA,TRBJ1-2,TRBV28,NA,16,TGTGCCAGCAGTTCCTCGGGGGCCAATCTCTACTATGGCTACACCTTC,CASSSSGANLYYGYTF
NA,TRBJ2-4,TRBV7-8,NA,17,TGTGCCAGCAGCCCTGCTAAGGGGGAGGGGACCAAAAACATTCAGTACTTC,CASSPAKGEGTKNIQYF
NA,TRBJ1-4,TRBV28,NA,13,TGTGCCAGTACAGGATACGCTGGAGAAAAACTGTTTTTT,CASTGYAGEKLFF
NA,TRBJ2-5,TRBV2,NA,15,TGTGCCAGCAGTGAAGTCGGAGGCGGGGGCGGGACCCAGTACTTC,CASSEVGGGGGTQYF
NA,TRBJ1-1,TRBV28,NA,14,TGTGCCAGCAGTTTTATAGACAGGTCTGGTGAAGCTTTCTTT,CASSFIDRSGEAFF
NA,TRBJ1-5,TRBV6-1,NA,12,TGTGCCAGCAGTGGGAAATATCAGCCCCAGCATTTT,CASSGKYQPQHF
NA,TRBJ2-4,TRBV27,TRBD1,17,TGTGCCAGCAGTTTAAAGGGGGGGGGACAGGGTAAAAACATTCAGTACTTC,CASSLKGGGQGKNIQYF
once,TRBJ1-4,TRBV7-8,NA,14,TGTGCCAGCAGCTTGACAGGACCTAATGAAAAACTGTTTTTT,CASSLTGPNEKLFF
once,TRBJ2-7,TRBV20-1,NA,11,TGCAGTGCTAAGGGGACCTACGAGCAGTACTTC,CSAKGTYEQYF
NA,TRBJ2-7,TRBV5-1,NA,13,TGCGCCAGCAGCTTGCCGACAGGCTACGAGCAGTACTTC,CASSLPTGYEQYF
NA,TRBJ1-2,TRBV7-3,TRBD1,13,TGTGCCAGCAGCCCATCGACAGGGTATGGCTACACCTTC,CASSPSTGYGYTF
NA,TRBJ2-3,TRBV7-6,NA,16,TGTGCCAGCAGCTCACTGGGACAAACTAGCACAGATACGCAGTATTTT,CASSSLGQTSTDTQYF